This T cell receptor (beta chain) was found in a study of blood T cell repertoires in COVID-19. Study at large: Sources were T cells, B-cell-depleted T cells, or PBMCs; the material itself was cDNA or gDNA.

Clones were sequenced by immunoSEQ multiplex PCR, and TCRdb holds only the in-frame ones, with some missing. In the table there are roughly 87,000 clones, around 85% of which are singletons. The CDR3 covers 14 residues. Trimming removed 0 bases from V and 5 bases from J; junction bases left unmatched: 2. The germline V gene has CDR1 SGDLS and CDR2 YYNGEE. This TCR was sampled from a woman aged 80 or over with COVID-19, enrolled during active disease. Sequencing input: peripheral blood. The chain links TRBV9 to TRBJ1-2, with 9 bases identical to TRBD1. CDR3 loop: CASSVVGTGYGYTF. In DNA, the CDR3 is TGTGCCAGCAGCGTAGTGGGGACAGGGTATGGCTACACCTTC.